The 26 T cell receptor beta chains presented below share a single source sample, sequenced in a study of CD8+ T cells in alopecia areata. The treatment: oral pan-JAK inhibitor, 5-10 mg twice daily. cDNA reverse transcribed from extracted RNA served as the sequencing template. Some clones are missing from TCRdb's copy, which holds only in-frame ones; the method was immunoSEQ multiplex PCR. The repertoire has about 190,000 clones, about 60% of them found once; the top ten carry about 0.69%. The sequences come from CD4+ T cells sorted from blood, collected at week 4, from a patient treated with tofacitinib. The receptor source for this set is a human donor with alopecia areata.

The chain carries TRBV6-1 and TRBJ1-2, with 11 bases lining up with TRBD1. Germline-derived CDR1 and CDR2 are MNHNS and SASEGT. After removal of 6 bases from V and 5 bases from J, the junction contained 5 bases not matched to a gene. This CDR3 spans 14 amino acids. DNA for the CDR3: TGTGCCAGCAGCCGAGGACAGGGGGCGTATGGCTACACCTTC. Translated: CASSRGQGAYGYTF.

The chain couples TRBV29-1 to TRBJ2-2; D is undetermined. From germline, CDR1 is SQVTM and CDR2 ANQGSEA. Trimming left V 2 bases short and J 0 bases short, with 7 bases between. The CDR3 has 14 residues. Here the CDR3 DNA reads TGCAGCGTTGAAAAACATACGAACACCGGGGAGCTGTTTTTT. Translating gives CSVEKHTNTGELFF.

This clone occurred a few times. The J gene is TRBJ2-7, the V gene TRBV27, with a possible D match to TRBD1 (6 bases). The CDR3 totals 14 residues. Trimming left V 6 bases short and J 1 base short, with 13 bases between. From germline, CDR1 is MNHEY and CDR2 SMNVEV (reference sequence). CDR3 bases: TGTGCCAGCAGCCAAAGAAGGGGGTCCTACGAGCAGTACTTC. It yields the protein CASSQRRGSYEQYF.

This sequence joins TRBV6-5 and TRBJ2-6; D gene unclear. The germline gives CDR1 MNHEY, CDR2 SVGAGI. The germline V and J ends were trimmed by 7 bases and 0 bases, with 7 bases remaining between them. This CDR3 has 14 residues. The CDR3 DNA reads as TGTGCCAGCATGAGAAGCTCTGGGGCCAACGTCCTGACTTTC. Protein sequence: CASMRSSGANVLTF.

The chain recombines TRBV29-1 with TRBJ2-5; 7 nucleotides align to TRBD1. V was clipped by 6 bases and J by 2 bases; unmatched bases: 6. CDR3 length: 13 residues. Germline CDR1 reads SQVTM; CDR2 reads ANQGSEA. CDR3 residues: CSVMTGRQETQYF. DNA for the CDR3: TGCAGCGTGATGACAGGGCGGCAAGAGACCCAGTACTTC.

CDR3 loop: CASSRQGGETQYF. The CDR3 DNA reads TGCGCCAGCAGTCGTCAGGGCGGGGAGACCCAGTACTTC. The chain combines TRBV23-1 with TRBJ2-5; the D gene could be TRBD1 or TRBD2 (5 bases each). TRBV23-1 is filed as an ORF, its function uncertain. The CDR3 is 13 amino acids. Between the trimmed V and J ends, which lost 4 bases and 5 bases, there was a span of 11 bases.

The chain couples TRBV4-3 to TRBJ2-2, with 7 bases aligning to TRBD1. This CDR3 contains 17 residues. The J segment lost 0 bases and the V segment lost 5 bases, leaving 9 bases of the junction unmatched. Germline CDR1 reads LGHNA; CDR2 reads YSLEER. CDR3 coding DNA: TGCGCCAGCAGCTCCCACCGACAGGGCGCGAACACCGGGGAGCTGTTTTTT. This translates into CASSSHRQGANTGELFF.

CDR3 bases: TGTGCCAGCAGCTTAGCGAGGACGGCCGGGGAGCTGTTTTTT. It specifies CASSLARTAGELFF. This rearrangement joins TRBV7-8 to TRBJ2-2; D is ambiguous. The germline V gene has CDR1 SGHVS and CDR2 FQNEAQ. Deletions cut 0 bases from V and 6 bases from J, with 8 bases between. The CDR3 totals 14 residues. Full variable domain (missing parts from reference TRBV7-8 and TRBJ2-2): GAGVSQSPRYKVAKRGQDVALRCDPISGHVSLFWYQQALGQGPEFLTYFQNEAQLDKSGLPSDRFFAERPEGSVSTLKIQRTQQEDSAVYLCASSLARTAGELFFGEGSRLTVL.

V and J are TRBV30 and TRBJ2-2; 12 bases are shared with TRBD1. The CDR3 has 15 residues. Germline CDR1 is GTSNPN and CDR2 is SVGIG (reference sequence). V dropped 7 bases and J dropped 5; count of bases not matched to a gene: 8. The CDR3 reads CAFGTGGGQTGELFF. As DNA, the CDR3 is TGTGCCTTCGGGACAGGGGGCGGTCAAACCGGGGAGCTGTTTTTT.

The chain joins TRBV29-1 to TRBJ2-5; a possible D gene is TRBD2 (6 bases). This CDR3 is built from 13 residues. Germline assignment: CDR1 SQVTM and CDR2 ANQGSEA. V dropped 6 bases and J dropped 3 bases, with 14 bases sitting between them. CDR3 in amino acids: CSVSGTYKETQYF. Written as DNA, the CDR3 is TGCAGCGTCTCCGGGACTTACAAAGAGACCCAGTACTTC.

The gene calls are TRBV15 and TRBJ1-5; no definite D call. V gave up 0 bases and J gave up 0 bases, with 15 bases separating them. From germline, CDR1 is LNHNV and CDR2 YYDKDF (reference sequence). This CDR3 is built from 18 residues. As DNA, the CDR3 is TGTGCCACCAGCAGAGATTCAACGACCGGACGTAGCAATCAGCCCCAGCATTTT. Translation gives CATSRDSTTGRSNQPQHF.

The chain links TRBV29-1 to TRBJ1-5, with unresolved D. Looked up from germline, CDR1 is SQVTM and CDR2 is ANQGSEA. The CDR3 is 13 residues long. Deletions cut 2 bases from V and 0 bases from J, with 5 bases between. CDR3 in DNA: TGCAGCGTTGAAACTGCTAGCAATCAGCCCCAGCATTTT. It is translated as CSVETASNQPQHF.

CDR3 bases: TGTGCCAGCAGCTCCTCCGGGACAGGAAACAATGAGCAGTTCTTC. This sequence encodes CASSSSGTGNNEQFF. The rearrangement uses TRBV7-8 and TRBJ2-1; 8 bases line up with TRBD1. V gave up 4 bases and J gave up 5 bases; unmatched junction bases: 7. CDR1 SGHVS and CDR2 FQNEAQ come from the germline V gene. The length of the CDR3 is 15 residues.

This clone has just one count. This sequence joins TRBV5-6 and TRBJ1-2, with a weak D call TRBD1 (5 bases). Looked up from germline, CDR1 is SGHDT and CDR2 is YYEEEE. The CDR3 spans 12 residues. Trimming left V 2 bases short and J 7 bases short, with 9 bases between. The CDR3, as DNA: TGTGCCAGCAGCTTAACGGGGGGTGGCTACACCTTC. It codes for CASSLTGGGYTF.

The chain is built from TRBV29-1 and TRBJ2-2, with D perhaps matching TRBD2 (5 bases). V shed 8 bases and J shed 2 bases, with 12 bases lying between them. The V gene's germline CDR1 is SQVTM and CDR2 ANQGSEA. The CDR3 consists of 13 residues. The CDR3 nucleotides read TGCAGCACTAGATCTACCAACACCGGGGAGCTGTTTTTT. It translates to CSTRSTNTGELFF.

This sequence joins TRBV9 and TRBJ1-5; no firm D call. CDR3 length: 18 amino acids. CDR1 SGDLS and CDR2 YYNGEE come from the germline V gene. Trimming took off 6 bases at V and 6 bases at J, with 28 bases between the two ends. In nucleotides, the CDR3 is TGTGCCAGCATCCCAGACACCCCTGGGGTTAATTGTTTTCAGCCCCAGCATTTT. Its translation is CASIPDTPGVNCFQPQHF.

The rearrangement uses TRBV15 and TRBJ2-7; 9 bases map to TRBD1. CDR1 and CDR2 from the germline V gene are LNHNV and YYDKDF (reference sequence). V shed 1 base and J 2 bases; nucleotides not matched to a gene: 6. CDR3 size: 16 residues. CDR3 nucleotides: TGTGCCACCAGCAGAGCATCCGGGACAGGGCCCTACGAGCAGTACTTC. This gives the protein CATSRASGTGPYEQYF.

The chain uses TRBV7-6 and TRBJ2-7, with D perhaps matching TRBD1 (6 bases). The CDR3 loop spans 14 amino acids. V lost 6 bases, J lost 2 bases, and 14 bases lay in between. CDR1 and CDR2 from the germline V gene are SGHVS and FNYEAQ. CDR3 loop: CASSRRQETYEQYF. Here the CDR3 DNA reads TGTGCCAGCAGTCGCCGACAGGAGACCTACGAGCAGTACTTC.

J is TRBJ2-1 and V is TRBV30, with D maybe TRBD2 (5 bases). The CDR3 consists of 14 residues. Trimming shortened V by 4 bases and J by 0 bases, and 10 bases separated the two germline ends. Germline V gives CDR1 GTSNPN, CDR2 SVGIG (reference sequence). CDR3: CAWNPSYSYNEQFF. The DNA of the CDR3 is TGTGCCTGGAATCCTAGCTACTCCTACAATGAGCAGTTCTTC.

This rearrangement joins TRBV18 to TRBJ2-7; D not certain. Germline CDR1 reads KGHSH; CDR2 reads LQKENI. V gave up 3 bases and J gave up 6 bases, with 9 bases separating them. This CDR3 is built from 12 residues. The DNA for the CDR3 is TGTGCCAGCTCACCTTCCAGAGGCGAGCAGTACTTC. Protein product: CASSPSRGEQYF.

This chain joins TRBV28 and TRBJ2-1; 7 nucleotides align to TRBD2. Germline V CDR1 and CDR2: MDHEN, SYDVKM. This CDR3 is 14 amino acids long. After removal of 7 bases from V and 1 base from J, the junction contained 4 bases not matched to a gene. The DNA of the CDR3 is TGTGCCAGCAAAGGCGGGAGTTCCTACAATGAGCAGTTCTTC. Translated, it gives CASKGGSSYNEQFF.

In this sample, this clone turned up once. The CDR3 here is CASSQSWAPENIQYF. The CDR3 coding sequence is TGCGCCAGCAGTCAATCGTGGGCCCCAGAAAACATTCAGTACTTC. The chain joins TRBV23-1 to TRBJ2-4; the D is unclear. TRBV23-1 is annotated as an ORF whose role is uncertain. The CDR3 spans 15 residues. V shed 0 bases and J shed 5 bases, with 11 bases lying between them.

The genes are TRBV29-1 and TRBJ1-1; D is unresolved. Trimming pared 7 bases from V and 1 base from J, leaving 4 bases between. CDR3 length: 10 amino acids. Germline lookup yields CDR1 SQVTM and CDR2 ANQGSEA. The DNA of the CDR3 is TGCAGCGGACGGAACACTGAAGCTTTCTTT. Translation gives CSGRNTEAFF.

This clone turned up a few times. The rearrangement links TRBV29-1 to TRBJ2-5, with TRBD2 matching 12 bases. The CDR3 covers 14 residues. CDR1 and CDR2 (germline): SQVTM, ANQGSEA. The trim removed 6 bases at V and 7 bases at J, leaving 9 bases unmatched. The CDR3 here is CSVETSGSAGTQYF. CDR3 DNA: TGCAGCGTCGAGACTAGCGGGAGCGCGGGGACCCAGTACTTC. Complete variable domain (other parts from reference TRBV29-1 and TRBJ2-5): SAVISQKPSRDICQRGTSLTIQCQVDSQVTMMFWYRQQPGQSLTLIATANQGSEATYESGFVIDKFPISRPNLTFSTLTVSNMSPEDSSIYLCSVETSGSAGTQYFGPGTRLLVL.

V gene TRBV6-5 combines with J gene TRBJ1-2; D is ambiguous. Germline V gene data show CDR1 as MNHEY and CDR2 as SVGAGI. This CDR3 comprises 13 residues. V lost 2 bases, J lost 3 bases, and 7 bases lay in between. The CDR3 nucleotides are TGTGCCAGCAGTTACCGGACCGACTATGGCTACACCTTC. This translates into CASSYRTDYGYTF.

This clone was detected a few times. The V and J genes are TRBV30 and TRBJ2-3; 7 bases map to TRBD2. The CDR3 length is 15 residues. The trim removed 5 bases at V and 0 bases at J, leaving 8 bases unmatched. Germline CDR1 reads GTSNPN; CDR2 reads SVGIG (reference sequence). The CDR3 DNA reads TGTGCCTGGGACGGGGAGGGGCGGAGCACAGATACGCAGTATTTT. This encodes CAWDGEGRSTDTQYF.